One sample yielded the 11 T cell receptor beta chains listed below, sequenced in a study of blood T cell repertoires in COVID-19. Sequenced by immunoSEQ multiplex PCR; TCRdb stores in-frame clones only, minus some. The repertoire consists of approximately 330,000 clones, with roughly 91% occurring once and the leading ten covering about a tenth. Sequenced material: PBMCs or T cells enriched from blood (not recorded which). The source is a woman aged 30 to 39 who had recovered from COVID-19.

This chain uses TRBV5-4 with TRBJ2-1; 8 nucleotides match TRBD1. Losses at the gene ends were 4 bases for V and 2 bases for J; bases not matched to a gene: 11. Germline V lookup: CDR1 SGHNT, CDR2 YYREEE (reference sequence). The CDR3 loop spans 17 amino acids. The chain's CDR3 is CASSLGLDRGTYNEQFF. The CDR3, as DNA: TGTGCCAGCAGCCTTGGGTTAGACAGGGGTACCTACAATGAGCAGTTCTTC.

This clone was recorded only once. The CDR3 DNA follows: TGTGCCAGCAGTGGGGACAGGCATAGCTACACCTTC. The encoded protein is CASSGDRHSYTF. The chain is built from TRBV27 and TRBJ1-2, with 8 nucleotides matching TRBD1. CDR3 length equals 12 residues. CDR1 is MNHEY and CDR2 is SMNVEV in the germline V gene (reference sequence). With V trimmed by 5 bases and J by 9 bases, 5 bases remained unmatched.

The chain joins TRBV3-1 (or the pseudogene TRBV3-2) to TRBJ2-3; 10 bases line up with TRBD2. The CDR3 is 15 amino acids. Trimming removed 4 bases from V and 1 base from J; junction bases left unmatched: 2. The V gene's germline CDR1 is LGHDT and CDR2 YNNKEL (reference sequence). This CDR3 reads CASSRGTSGTDTQYF. DNA of the CDR3: TGTGCCAGCAGCCGCGGGACTAGCGGCACAGATACGCAGTATTTT.

The chain has TRBV2 and TRBJ2-3; D not resolved. V shed 7 bases and J shed 0 bases, with 11 bases lying between them. Looked up from germline, CDR1 is SNHLY and CDR2 is FYNNEI. This CDR3 contains 14 residues. Here the CDR3 reads CASTLLESTDTQYF. The CDR3 DNA follows: TGTGCCAGCACCCTACTCGAAAGCACAGATACGCAGTATTTT.

The chain combines TRBV5-4 with TRBJ2-2, with a possible D match to TRBD1 (6 bases). This CDR3 region has 16 residues. The germline CDR1 and CDR2 sequences are SGHNT and YYREEE (reference sequence). V was pared by 0 bases and J by 5 bases, with 14 bases between. The CDR3, as DNA: TGTGCCAGCAGCTTGGGACTGGGGGCTAGAACCGGGGAGCTGTTTTTT. Protein: CASSLGLGARTGELFF.

The chain has TRBV19 and TRBJ2-3; TRBD1 matches at 7 bases. Losses at the gene ends were 3 bases for V and 4 bases for J; bases not matched to a gene: 10. From germline, CDR1 is LNHDA and CDR2 SQIVND (reference sequence). This CDR3 is built from 16 residues. DNA of the CDR3: TGTGCCAGTAGTATCCGAACAGGGGTCCTTGCAGATACGCAGTATTTT. This encodes CASSIRTGVLADTQYF.

The rearrangement uses TRBV14 and TRBJ2-1; 8 bases agree with TRBD2. Germline values: CDR1 SGHDN, CDR2 FVKESK. The CDR3 extends over 18 amino acids. V trimming: 3 bases; J trimming: 10 bases; junction bases outside the gene matches: 20. The CDR3 is CASSHSSPGGPGSVEQFF. In DNA form, the CDR3 reads TGTGCCAGCAGCCATTCTTCTCCGGGAGGGCCCGGTAGCGTAGAGCAGTTCTTC.

This clone was counted once. This rearrangement joins TRBV2 to TRBJ2-7; 8 bases match TRBD1. Germline V gene lookup returns CDR1 SNHLY and CDR2 FYNNEI. The length of the CDR3 is 14 residues. V was clipped by 0 bases and J by 6 bases; unmatched bases: 4. The CDR3 loop is CASSEAIQGGEQYF. CDR3 DNA: TGTGCCAGCAGTGAAGCGATACAGGGGGGCGAGCAGTACTTC.

This sequence joins TRBV10-3 and TRBJ2-3, with D possibly being TRBD2 (6 bases). Germline V CDR1 and CDR2: ENHRY, SYGVKD. V was cut by 6 bases and J by 2 bases, with 21 bases left in between. CDR3 length equals 17 residues. For the CDR3, the DNA is TGTGCCATCAGCCCCCGTGGTCTAGCGCAAGCCACAGATACGCAGTATTTT. Its translation: CAISPRGLAQATDTQYF.

The chain combines TRBV25-1 with TRBJ1-1; 7 bases align to TRBD1. CDR1 and CDR2 from the germline V gene are MGHDK and SYGVNS. The CDR3 is 16 residues long. With V trimmed by 4 bases and J by 0 bases, 8 bases remained unmatched. This CDR3 reads CASSGHLGQLNTEAFF. CDR3 DNA sequence: TGTGCCAGCAGTGGCCACCTGGGACAGTTGAACACTGAAGCTTTCTTT.

The chain has TRBV10-1 and TRBJ1-1, with D tentatively TRBD1 (5 bases). This CDR3 has 13 amino acids. V dropped 0 bases and J dropped 8 bases, with 10 bases sitting between them. The germline V gene has CDR1 WNHNN and CDR2 SYGVQD (reference sequence). The CDR3 loop reads CASSESGRGEAFF. The CDR3 coding sequence is TGCGCCAGCAGTGAGTCAGGACGGGGGGAAGCTTTCTTT.